This T cell receptor (beta chain) came from a study of neoadjuvant anti-PD-1 for oral cavity cancer. Findings of the study overall: Greater tumor shrinkage accompanied bigger post-treatment sizes of preexisting clones.

CDR3 length: 15 amino acids. The J segment lost 5 bases and the V segment lost 3 bases, leaving 6 bases of the junction unmatched. The V gene's germline CDR1 is SGHAT and CDR2 FQDESV (reference sequence). In regard to this clone: The antigen is not known.

TCRdb's copy holds only in-frame clones and misses some; the assay was immunoSEQ multiplex PCR. The sample yields tens of thousands of clones, roughly 30% seen once. Stated time point: after neoadjuvant nivolumab, at surgical resection. The chain uses TRBV11-1 and TRBJ2-2; 7 nucleotides line up with TRBD2. This sequence was found in a person aged 35 to 85 with oral cavity squamous cell carcinoma. Sequencing was performed on tumor tissue, taken after nivolumab (anti-PD-1) treatment. The CDR3 sequence: CASSFGGRGTGELFF. In DNA, the CDR3 is TGTGCCAGCAGCTTTGGCGGGAGAGGGACCGGGGAGCTGTTTTTT.